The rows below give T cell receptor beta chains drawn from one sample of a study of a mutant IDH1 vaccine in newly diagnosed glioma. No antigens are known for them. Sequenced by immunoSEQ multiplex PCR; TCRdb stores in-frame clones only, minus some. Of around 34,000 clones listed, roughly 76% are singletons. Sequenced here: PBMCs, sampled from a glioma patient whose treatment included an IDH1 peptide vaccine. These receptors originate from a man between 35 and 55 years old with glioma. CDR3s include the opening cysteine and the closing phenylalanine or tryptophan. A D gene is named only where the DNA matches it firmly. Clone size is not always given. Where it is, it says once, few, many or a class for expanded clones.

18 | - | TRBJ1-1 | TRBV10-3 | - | TGTGCCATCAGTGAGTTGGACAAGGACAGAATTATGAACACTGAAGCTTTCTTT | CAISELDKDRIMNTEAFF
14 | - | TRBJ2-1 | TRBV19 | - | TGTGCCAGTAGTATCAGGGGGGAGGTCAATGAGCAGTTCTTC | CASSIRGEVNEQFF
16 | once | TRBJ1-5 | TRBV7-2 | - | TGTGCCAGCAGCTTAGAGGCGGGGGTGAGCGGGCAGCCCCAGCATTTT | CASSLEAGVSGQPQHF
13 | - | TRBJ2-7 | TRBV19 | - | TGTGCCAGTAGTATGGGACTTCTCTACGAGCAGTACTTC | CASSMGLLYEQYF
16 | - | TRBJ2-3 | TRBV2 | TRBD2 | TGTGCCAGCAGTGGAAGCGGGGGGTACCGCACAGATACGCAGTATTTT | CASSGSGGYRTDTQYF
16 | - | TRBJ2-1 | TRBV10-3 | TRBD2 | TGTGCCATCAGTGCAATCGGTGTAGCGGGCATCAATGAGCAGTTCTTC | CAISAIGVAGINEQFF
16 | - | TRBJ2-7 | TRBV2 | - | TGTGCCAGCGGTGGGCGAACCGGTAAGGGGGTGTACGAGCAGTACTTC | CASGGRTGKGVYEQYF
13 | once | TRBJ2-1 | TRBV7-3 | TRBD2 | TGTGCCAGCGCAATAGCGGGAGAGAATGAGCAGTTCTTC | CASAIAGENEQFF
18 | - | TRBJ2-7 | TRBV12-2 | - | TGTGCAAGTCGCTTGGCCCTAGGACTAGCGGGGAACTCCTACGAGCAGTACTTC | CASRLALGLAGNSYEQYF
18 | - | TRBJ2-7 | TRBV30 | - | TGTGCCTGGAGTGAAGGCCACCGGACGTCCTTCAGCTCCTACGAGCAGTACTTC | CAWSEGHRTSFSSYEQYF
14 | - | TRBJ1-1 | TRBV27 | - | TGTGCCAGCAGTTTATCGGGGGGGCTCACTGAAGCTTTCTTT | CASSLSGGLTEAFF
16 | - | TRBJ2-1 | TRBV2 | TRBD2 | TGTGCCAGCTTTGCTAGCGGGAGGGCCACAGACAATGAGCAGTTCTTC | CASFASGRATDNEQFF
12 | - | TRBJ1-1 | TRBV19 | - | TGTGCCAGTTCTCCTCTTTGGGCTGAAGCTTTCTTT | CASSPLWAEAFF
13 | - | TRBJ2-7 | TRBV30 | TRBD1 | TGTGCCTGGAACTACGGGACAGGCTACGAGCAGTACTTC | CAWNYGTGYEQYF
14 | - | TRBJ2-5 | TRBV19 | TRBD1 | TGTGCCAGTAGTATAGGACAGGGGGAAGAGACCCAGTACTTC | CASSIGQGEETQYF
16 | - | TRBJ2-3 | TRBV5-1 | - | TGCGCCAGCAGCTTGGAGGTCCCGGGGTACACAGATACGCAGTATTTT | CASSLEVPGYTDTQYF
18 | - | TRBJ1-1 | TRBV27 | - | TGTGCCAGCAGTCCGAGGTTGGGGGGGGCGTACGTGAACACTGAAGCTTTCTTT | CASSPRLGGAYVNTEAFF
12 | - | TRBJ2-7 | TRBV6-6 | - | TGTGCCAGCAGTTACCTGGTCTACGAGCAGTACTTC | CASSYLVYEQYF
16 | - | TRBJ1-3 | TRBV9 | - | TGTGCCAGCAGCGTAGAGCTTCGGGGCTCTGGAAACACCATATATTTT | CASSVELRGSGNTIYF
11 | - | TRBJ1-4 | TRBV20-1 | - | TGCAGTGCTACCCTAAATGAAAAACTGTTTTTT | CSATLNEKLFF
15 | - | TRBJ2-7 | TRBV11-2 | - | TGTGCCAGCAGGAACAGTCCTGACGAATCCTACGAGCAGTACTTC | CASRNSPDESYEQYF
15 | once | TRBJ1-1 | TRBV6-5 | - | TGTGCCAGCAGTTATTTAGGGGGATTGGGCACTGAAGCTTTCTTT | CASSYLGGLGTEAFF
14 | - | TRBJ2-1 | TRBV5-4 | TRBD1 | TGTGCCAGCAGCCCCAGGGGACAGGGTCATGAGCAGTTCTTC | CASSPRGQGHEQFF
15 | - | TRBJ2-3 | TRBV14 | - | TGTGCCAGCAGCCAAGTAGGAGGTAGCACAGATACGCAGTATTTT | CASSQVGGSTDTQYF
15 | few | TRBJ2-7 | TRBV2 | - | TGTGCCAGCAGCGCCGGGACATCTCCTTCCTACGAGCAGTACTTC | CASSAGTSPSYEQYF
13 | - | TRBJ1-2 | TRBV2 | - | TGTGCCAGCAGTGATCGGGGGAACTATGGCTACACCTTC | CASSDRGNYGYTF
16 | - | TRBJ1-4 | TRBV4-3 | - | TGCGCCAGCAGCCAAGGGCAAGGGGGGGCAGCTGAAAAACTGTTTTTT | CASSQGQGGAAEKLFF